This T cell receptor beta chain was recovered during a study (dated 2022 in TCRdb). The study at large found these results: According to the authors, more investigation is needed, including longitudinal sampling and evaluation of a control group.

PBMCs were isolated from peripheral blood, and TCR beta sequencing was performed on genomic DNA from unsorted PBMCs. The CDR3 goes from the cysteine to the phenylalanine over 16 residues. The CDR3 DNA has 48 bases and is translated from base 1. From the germline V gene (reference sequence), CDR1 is LNHNV and CDR2 is YYDKDF. Trimming costs V 6 bases and J 0 bases, and their ends lie 12 bases apart. On this clone: Its antigen specificity is not known. No quality values exist for individual bases; no much larger clone is one base distant.

Survey-level sequencing on the immunoSEQ platform was used to profile the TCR beta chain repertoires. Under the source paper's analysis protocol: Repertoire diversity was quantified as the inverse Simpson index, and CDR3 amino acid length spectratypes and V-J pairing frequencies were compared. TCR beta CDR3 sequences were matched against VDJdb to annotate clonotypes specific to SARS-CoV-2, CMV, influenza A and EBV. Drawn from immuneACCESS, this table holds only the in-frame rearrangements with V and J called that TCRdb kept. Clones are partly lost; checked studies trace under half to an unresolved V gene and leave the rest unexplained. The V and J calls and clone size are taken from that table; D and trimming were inferred from the DNA. In this sample the table shows approximately 70,000 clones, 93% of which occur a single time. Roughly 4.5% of the sample is taken by the ten largest.

The sequence is built from TRBV15 and TRBJ2-6; the D region is possibly TRBD1 or TRBD2, each matching across 6 bases. Sequenced sample: PBMCs. This TCR derives from a man aged 35 to 55 with rheumatoid arthritis. The CDR3 is CATRNGGDSGANVLTF. The nucleotides read TGTGCCACCAGGAACGGGGGCGACTCTGGGGCCAACGTCCTGACTTTC.